Shown below are 17 T cell receptor beta chains from a single sample sequenced in a study of blood T cell repertoires in COVID-19. This table comes from immunoSEQ multiplex PCR, and its TCRdb copy is limited to in-frame clones, with some not included. The sample lists around 340,000 clones; 65% to 90% were seen once. Sample: peripheral blood. The receptors were gathered from a woman aged 60-75 years with COVID-19, enrolled during active disease.

Note on this clone: A much larger clone differs by one base, so this may be a read error. V gene TRBV7-3 combines with J gene TRBJ2-3, with TRBD2 identical over 13 bases. V lost 5 bases and J lost 1; bases outside the gene matches: 3. The CDR3 runs 16 residues. Germline V lookup: CDR1 SGHTA, CDR2 FQGTGA. CDR3 loop: CASSPGTSGGTDTQYF. CDR3 DNA: TGTGCCAGCAGCCCGGGGACTAGCGGGGGCACAGATACGCAGTATTTT.

DNA for the CDR3: TGTGCCAGCAGCGTTAGCGGATCTAGCACAGATACGCAGTATTTT. It codes for CASSVSGSSTDTQYF. The V call is TRBV9, the J call TRBJ2-3; D is perhaps TRBD2 (6 bases). The CDR3 is 15 amino acids. The ends were cut back, 2 bases at V and 0 bases at J, with 10 bases in the middle. Germline lookup yields CDR1 SGDLS and CDR2 YYNGEE. Drawing the rest from reference TRBV9 and TRBJ2-3, the complete variable domain is DSGVTQTPKHLITATGQRVTLRCSPRSGDLSVYWYQQSLDQGLQFLIQYYNGEERAKGNILERFSAQQFPDLHSELNLSSLELGDSALYFCASSVSGSSTDTQYFGPGTRLTVL.

The chain employs TRBV7-7 and TRBJ2-5; 8 bases align to TRBD2. The CDR3 spans 16 residues. V shed 0 bases, J shed 2 bases, and the junction held 5 bases outside the gene matches. CDR1 is SSHAT, CDR2 FNYEAQ, per germline (reference sequence). CDR3 region: CASSLALAGQQETQYF. The DNA of the CDR3 is TGTGCCAGCAGCTTAGCCCTAGCGGGTCAACAAGAGACCCAGTACTTC.

The gene calls are TRBV12-3 or TRBV12-4 and TRBJ1-1, with a weak D call TRBD1 (6 bases). V gave up 8 bases and J gave up 5 bases, with 12 bases separating them. The CDR3 has 12 amino acids. The CDR3 loop reads CASLGGRTEAFF. The CDR3 region has the DNA TGTGCCAGCCTGGGGGGGCGGACTGAAGCTTTCTTT.

The V call is TRBV2, the J call TRBJ2-2; a weak D match, TRBD1 (7 bases). Trimming removed 6 bases from V and 5 bases from J, with 13 bases in between. The CDR3 is made up of 14 amino acids. CDR1 and CDR2 from the germline V gene are SNHLY and FYNNEI. CDR3 sequence: CASRTGDSTGELFF. CDR3 sequence (DNA): TGTGCCAGCAGGACGGGGGACAGTACCGGGGAGCTGTTTTTT.

The rearrangement links TRBV14 to TRBJ1-1, with D uncertain. Trimming removed 4 bases at V and 0 bases at J, with 9 bases between. From germline, CDR1 is SGHDN and CDR2 FVKESK. The CDR3 is 14 residues long. The CDR3 is CASSRSRVNTEAFF. The DNA of the CDR3 is TGTGCCAGCAGCCGAAGTCGAGTGAACACTGAAGCTTTCTTT. The full variable domain, with the rest looked up from reference TRBV14 and TRBJ1-1, is EAGVTQFPSHSVIEKGQTVTLRCDPISGHDNLYWYRRVMGKEIKFLLHFVKESKQDESGMPNNRFLAERTGGTYSTLKVQPAELEDSGVYFCASSRSRVNTEAFFGQGTRLTVV.

V usage is TRBV5-4 and J usage is TRBJ2-5, with TRBD2 identical over 16 bases. Germline V gene lookup returns CDR1 SGHNT and CDR2 YYREEE (reference sequence). Germline trimming cut 4 bases from V and 7 bases from J; bases unmatched to any gene: 7. The CDR3 loop spans 16 amino acids. The CDR3 loop is CASSPGLAGGHATQYF. The CDR3 DNA reads as TGTGCCAGCAGCCCGGGACTAGCGGGGGGGCATGCGACCCAGTACTTC. The whole variable domain, remainder taken from reference TRBV5-4 and TRBJ2-5, is ETGVTQSPTHLIKTRGQQVTLRCSSQSGHNTVSWYQQALGQGPQFIFQYYREEENGRGNFPPRFSGLQFPNYSSELNVNALELDDSALYLCASSPGLAGGHATQYFGPGTRLLVL.

This clone was recorded once. The chain employs TRBV6-5 and TRBJ1-3; D is undetermined. The CDR3 length is 14 residues. V gave up 0 bases and J gave up 4 bases, with 7 bases separating them. The germline gives CDR1 MNHEY, CDR2 SVGAGI. This chain's CDR3 is CASSYSPQGNTIYF. The DNA of the CDR3 is TGTGCCAGCAGTTACTCTCCCCAGGGAAACACCATATATTTT.

The chain couples TRBV30 to TRBJ1-6, with 9 bases aligning to TRBD1. V lost 4 bases to trimming and J lost 5 bases; unmatched junction nucleotides: 6. Germline V gene lookup returns CDR1 GTSNPN and CDR2 SVGIG (reference sequence). This CDR3 has 15 amino acids. DNA of the CDR3: TGTGCCTGGATTTCCCGGGACAGGGATAATTCACCCCTCCACTTT. Its protein is CAWISRDRDNSPLHF.

CDR3 nucleotides: TGTGCCAGCAGTTTACAGGGGGCAAGCTATGGCTACACCTTC. It encodes CASSLQGASYGYTF. The chain is built from TRBV28 and TRBJ1-2; 8 bases agree with TRBD1. V was clipped by 2 bases and J by 4 bases; unmatched bases: 3. From germline, CDR1 is MDHEN and CDR2 SYDVKM. The CDR3 contains 14 residues.

This clone was seen only once. The chain has TRBV7-2 and TRBJ1-5; D is perhaps TRBD1 (5 bases). The germline V gene has CDR1 SGHTA and CDR2 FQGNSA. V lost 1 base to trimming and J lost 4 bases, with 17 bases between them. The CDR3 sequence is 17 residues long. The CDR3 sequence: CASSLVTGPELNQPQHF. CDR3 in DNA: TGTGCCAGCAGCTTAGTTACAGGCCCCGAATTAAATCAGCCCCAGCATTTT.

This clone was recorded only once. The V call is TRBV7-9, the J call TRBJ2-1, with no clear D. This CDR3 is 15 amino acids long. In germline, CDR1 is SEHNR, CDR2 FQNEAQ (reference sequence). V was trimmed by 8 bases and J by 0 bases, leaving 14 bases between them. The CDR3 region has the DNA TGTGCCAGCCCCCCCCCTGCGAGCTCCTACAATGAGCAGTTCTTC. This gives the protein CASPPPASSYNEQFF.

J is TRBJ2-3 and V is TRBV19; D is unresolved. Germline lookup yields CDR1 LNHDA and CDR2 SQIVND (reference sequence). The CDR3 totals 17 residues. V was shortened by 4 bases and J by 3 bases, with 20 bases between the two germline ends. In DNA form, the CDR3 reads TGTGCCAGTAGTAGTCTTCAAAACTTACCCCGAACAGATACGCAGTATTTT. It yields the protein CASSSLQNLPRTDTQYF.

The chain employs TRBV6-2 or TRBV6-3 and TRBJ2-1, with 8 bases aligning to TRBD2. The V segment lost 6 bases and the J segment 7 bases; nucleotides outside the gene matches: 8. Germline values: CDR1 MNHEY, CDR2 SVGEGT. The CDR3 is 14 residues long. Here the CDR3 DNA reads TGTGCCAGCAGCCCCGGGGGGGCCAGGAATGAGCAGTTCTTC. This translates into CASSPGGARNEQFF.

J is TRBJ2-3 and V is TRBV30, with TRBD2 matching over 7 bases. This CDR3 region has 14 residues. V trimming: 3 bases; J trimming: 8 bases; junction bases outside the gene matches: 11. Germline CDR1 GTSNPN, CDR2 SVGIG (reference sequence). CDR3 residues: CAWSLGTGGATQYF. For the CDR3, the DNA is TGTGCCTGGAGCTTGGGGACGGGGGGTGCTACGCAGTATTTT.

This clone was counted once. This chain uses TRBV9 with TRBJ2-7; TRBD1 might be the D (6 bases). This CDR3 contains 14 residues. V was shortened by 4 bases and J by 3 bases, with 14 bases between the two germline ends. Germline CDR1 and CDR2: SGDLS and YYNGEE. The CDR3: CASSSTGSSYEQYF. The CDR3 DNA sequence: TGTGCCAGCAGCTCAACAGGGTCAAGCTACGAGCAGTACTTC.

The chain recombines TRBV3-1 (or the pseudogene TRBV3-2) with TRBJ2-1, with 9 bases aligning to TRBD2. The V segment lost 3 bases and the J segment 8 bases; nucleotides outside the gene matches: 11. Germline V gene sequence: CDR1 LGHDT, CDR2 YNNKEL (reference sequence). This CDR3 has 16 residues. The CDR3 loop reads CASSHDWRGGGDEQFF. CDR3 sequence (DNA): TGTGCCAGCAGCCACGACTGGCGGGGGGGCGGCGATGAGCAGTTCTTC.